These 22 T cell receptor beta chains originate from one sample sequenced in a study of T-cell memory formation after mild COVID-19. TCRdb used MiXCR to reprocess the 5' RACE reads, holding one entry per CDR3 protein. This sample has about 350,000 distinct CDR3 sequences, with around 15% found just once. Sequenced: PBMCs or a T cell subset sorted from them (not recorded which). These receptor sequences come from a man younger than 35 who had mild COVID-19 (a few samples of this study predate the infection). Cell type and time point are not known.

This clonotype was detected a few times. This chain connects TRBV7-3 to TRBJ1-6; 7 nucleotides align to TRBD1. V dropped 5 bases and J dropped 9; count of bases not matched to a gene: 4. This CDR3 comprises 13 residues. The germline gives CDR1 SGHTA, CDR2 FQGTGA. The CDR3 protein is CASSVDRVSPLHF. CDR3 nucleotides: TGTGCCAGCAGCGTCGACAGGGTTTCACCCCTCCACTTT.

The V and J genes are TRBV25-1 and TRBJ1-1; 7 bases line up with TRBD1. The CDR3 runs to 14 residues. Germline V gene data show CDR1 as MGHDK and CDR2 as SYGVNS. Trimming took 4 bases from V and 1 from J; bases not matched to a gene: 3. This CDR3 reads CASSVWDRNTEAFF. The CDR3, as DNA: TGTGCCAGCAGTGTATGGGACAGGAACACTGAAGCTTTCTTT.

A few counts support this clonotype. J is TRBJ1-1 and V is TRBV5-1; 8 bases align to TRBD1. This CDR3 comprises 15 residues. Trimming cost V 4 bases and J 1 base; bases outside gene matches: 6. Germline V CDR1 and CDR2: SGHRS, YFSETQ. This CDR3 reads CASSAGGPSNTEAFF. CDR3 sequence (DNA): TGCGCCAGCAGCGCAGGGGGCCCTTCGAACACTGAAGCTTTCTTT.

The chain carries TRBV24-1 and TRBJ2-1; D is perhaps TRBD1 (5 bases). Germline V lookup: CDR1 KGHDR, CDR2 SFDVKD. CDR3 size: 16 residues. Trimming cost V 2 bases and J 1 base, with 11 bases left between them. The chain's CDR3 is CATSDWQGGSYNEQFF. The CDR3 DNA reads TGTGCCACCAGTGATTGGCAGGGTGGGTCCTACAATGAGCAGTTCTTC.

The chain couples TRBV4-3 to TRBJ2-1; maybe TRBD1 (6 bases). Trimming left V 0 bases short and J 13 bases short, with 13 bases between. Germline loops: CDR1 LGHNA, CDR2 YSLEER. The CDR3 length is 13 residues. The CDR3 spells CASSQDSGARQFF. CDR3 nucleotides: TGCGCCAGCAGCCAAGATTCAGGGGCACGCCAGTTCTTC.

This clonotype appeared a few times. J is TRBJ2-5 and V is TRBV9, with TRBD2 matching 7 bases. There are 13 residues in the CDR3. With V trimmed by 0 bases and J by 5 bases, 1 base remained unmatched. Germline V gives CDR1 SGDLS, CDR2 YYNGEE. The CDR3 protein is CASSVGAGETQYF. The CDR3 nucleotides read TGTGCCAGCAGCGTAGGAGCGGGGGAGACCCAGTACTTC.

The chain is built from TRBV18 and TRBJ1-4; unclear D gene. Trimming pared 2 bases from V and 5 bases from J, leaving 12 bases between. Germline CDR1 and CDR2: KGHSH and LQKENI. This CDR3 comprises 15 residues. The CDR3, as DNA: TGTGCCAGCTCACCATTGTTCAGTGAAAATGAAAAACTGTTTTTT. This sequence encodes CASSPLFSENEKLFF. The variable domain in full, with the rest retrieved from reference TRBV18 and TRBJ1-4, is NAGVMQNPRHLVRRRGQEARLRCSPMKGHSHVYWYRQLPEEGLKFMVYLQKENIIDESGMPKERFSAEFPKEGPSILRIQQVVRGDSAAYFCASSPLFSENEKLFFGSGTQLSVL.

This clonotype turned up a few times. The CDR3 is CASSIWSNQPQHF. The DNA for the CDR3 is TGTGCCAGTAGTATCTGGAGCAATCAGCCCCAGCATTTT. The chain is built from TRBV19 and TRBJ1-5; D is ambiguous. V lost 3 bases and J lost 1, with 4 bases in between. CDR1 LNHDA and CDR2 SQIVND come from the germline V gene (reference sequence). The CDR3 runs to 13 residues. Looking up the rest from reference TRBV19 and TRBJ1-5 gives the full variable domain: DGGITQSPKYLFRKEGQNVTLSCEQNLNHDAMYWYRQDPGQGLRLIYYSQIVNDFQKGDIAEGYSVSREKKESFPLTVTSAQKNPTAFYLCASSIWSNQPQHFGDGTRLSIL.

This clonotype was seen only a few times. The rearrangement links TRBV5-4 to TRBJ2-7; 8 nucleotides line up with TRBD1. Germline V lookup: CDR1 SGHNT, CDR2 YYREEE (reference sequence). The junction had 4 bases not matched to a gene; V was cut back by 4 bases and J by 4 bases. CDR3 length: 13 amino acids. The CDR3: CASSPTGAYEQYF. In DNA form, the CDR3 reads TGTGCCAGCAGCCCGACAGGGGCTTACGAGCAGTACTTC.

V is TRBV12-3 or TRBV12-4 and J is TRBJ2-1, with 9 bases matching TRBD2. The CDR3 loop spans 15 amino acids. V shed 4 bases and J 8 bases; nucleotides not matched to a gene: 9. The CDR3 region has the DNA TGTGCCAGCAGTTCACTCGCGGGGGGGCTGTATGAGCAGTTCTTC. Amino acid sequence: CASSSLAGGLYEQFF.

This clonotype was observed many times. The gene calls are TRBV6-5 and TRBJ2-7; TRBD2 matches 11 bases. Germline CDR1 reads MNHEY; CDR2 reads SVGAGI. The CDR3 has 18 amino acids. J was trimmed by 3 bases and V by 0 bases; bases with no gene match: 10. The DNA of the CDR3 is TGTGCCAGCAGTTACTCCCTAATGACTAGCGGGGTCGACTACGAGCAGTACTTC. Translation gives CASSYSLMTSGVDYEQYF.

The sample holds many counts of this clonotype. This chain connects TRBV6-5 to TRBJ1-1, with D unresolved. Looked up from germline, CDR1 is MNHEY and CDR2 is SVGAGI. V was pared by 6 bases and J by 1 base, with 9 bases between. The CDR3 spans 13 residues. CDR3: CASSADGNTEAFF. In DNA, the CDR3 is TGTGCCAGCAGCGCCGACGGGAACACTGAAGCTTTCTTT.

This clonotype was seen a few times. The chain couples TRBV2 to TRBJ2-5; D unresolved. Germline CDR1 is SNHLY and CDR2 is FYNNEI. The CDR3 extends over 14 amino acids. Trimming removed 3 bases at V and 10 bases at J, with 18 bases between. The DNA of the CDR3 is TGTGCCAGCAGTGATTCGCTAGACGATCGGTACCAGTACTTC. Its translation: CASSDSLDDRYQYF.

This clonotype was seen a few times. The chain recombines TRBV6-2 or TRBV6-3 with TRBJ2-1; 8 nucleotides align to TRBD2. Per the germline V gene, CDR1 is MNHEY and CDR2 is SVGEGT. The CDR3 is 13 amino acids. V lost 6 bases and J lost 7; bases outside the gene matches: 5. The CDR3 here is CASRNGGENEQFF. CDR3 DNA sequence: TGTGCCAGCAGGAACGGGGGGGAAAATGAGCAGTTCTTC.

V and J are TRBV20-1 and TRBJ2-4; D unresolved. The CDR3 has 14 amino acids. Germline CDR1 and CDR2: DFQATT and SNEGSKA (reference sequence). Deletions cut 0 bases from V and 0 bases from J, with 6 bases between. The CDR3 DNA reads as TGCAGTGCTAGAGAGGGTTTAGCCAAAAACATTCAGTACTTC. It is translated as CSAREGLAKNIQYF.

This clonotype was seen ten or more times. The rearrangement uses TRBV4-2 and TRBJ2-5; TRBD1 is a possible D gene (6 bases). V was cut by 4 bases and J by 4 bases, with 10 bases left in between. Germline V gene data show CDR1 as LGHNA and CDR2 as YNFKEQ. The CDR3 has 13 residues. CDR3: CASSPGQRETQYF. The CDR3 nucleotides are TGTGCCAGCAGCCCAGGACAGCGAGAGACCCAGTACTTC.

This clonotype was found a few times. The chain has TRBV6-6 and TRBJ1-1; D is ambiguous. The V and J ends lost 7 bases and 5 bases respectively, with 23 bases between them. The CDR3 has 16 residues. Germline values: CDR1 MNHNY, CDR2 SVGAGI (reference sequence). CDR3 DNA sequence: TGTGCCAGCACCTGGGCCCGAGACGCGGGAAGGACTGAAGCTTTCTTT. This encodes CASTWARDAGRTEAFF.

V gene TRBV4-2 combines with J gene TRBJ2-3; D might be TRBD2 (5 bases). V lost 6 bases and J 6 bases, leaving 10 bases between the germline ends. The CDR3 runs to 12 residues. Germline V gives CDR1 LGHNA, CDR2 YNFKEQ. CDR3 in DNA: TGTGCCAGCAGTACGGACTTTGATACGCAGTATTTT. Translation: CASSTDFDTQYF.

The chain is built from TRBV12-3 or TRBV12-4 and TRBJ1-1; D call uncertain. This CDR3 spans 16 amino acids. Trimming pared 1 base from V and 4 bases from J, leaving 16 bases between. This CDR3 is CASSLGHPGLGTEAFF. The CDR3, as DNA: TGTGCCAGCAGTTTAGGCCACCCGGGCCTAGGCACTGAAGCTTTCTTT.

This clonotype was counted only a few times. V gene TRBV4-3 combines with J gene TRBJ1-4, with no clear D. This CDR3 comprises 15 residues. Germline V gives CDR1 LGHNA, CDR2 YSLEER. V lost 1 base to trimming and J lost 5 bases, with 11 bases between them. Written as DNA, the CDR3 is TGCGCCAGCAGCCAAGTCATCGAGACGAATGAAAAACTGTTTTTT. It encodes CASSQVIETNEKLFF.

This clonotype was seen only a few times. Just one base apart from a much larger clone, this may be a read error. The CDR3 loop reads CASSSFGEEQYV. CDR3 coding DNA: TGTGCCAGCAGTTCCTTCGGAGAGGAGCAGTACGTC. The chain joins TRBV6-2 or TRBV6-3 to TRBJ2-7; D not certain. Germline V gene sequence: CDR1 MNHEY, CDR2 SVGEGT. The V and J ends lost 4 bases and 7 bases respectively, with 11 bases between them. CDR3 length: 12 residues.

The CDR3 reads CASSLDLGVGEQYV. As DNA, the CDR3 is TGTGCCAGCAGCTTAGATCTGGGGGTGGGCGAGCAGTACGTC. The chain couples TRBV11-2 to TRBJ2-7; perhaps D is TRBD1 or TRBD2 (5 bases each). CDR1 and CDR2 from the germline V gene are SGHAT and FQNNGV. V lost 0 bases to trimming and J lost 6 bases, with 12 bases between them. The length of the CDR3 is 14 residues.